The 30 T cell receptor beta chains below all came from one sample that was sequenced in a study of blood T cell repertoires in COVID-19. Sequenced by immunoSEQ multiplex PCR; TCRdb stores in-frame clones only, minus some. Of around 75,000 clones in the sample, about four fifths were seen once. The sample was peripheral blood. The receptors shown here come from a man between 45 and 60 years old with COVID-19, enrolled during active disease.

The V gene is TRBV7-2, the J gene TRBJ2-1; TRBD1 might be the D (6 bases). This CDR3 comprises 13 residues. With 7 bases removed from V and 4 bases from J, the gap between germline ends came to 11 bases. Germline CDR1 SGHTA, CDR2 FQGNSA. CDR3 in amino acids: CASIGGPYNEQFF. For the CDR3, the DNA is TGTGCCAGCATAGGGGGACCATACAATGAGCAGTTCTTC. The full variable domain, in which reference TRBV7-2 and TRBJ2-1 provide the parts outside the CDR3, is GAGVSQSPSNKVTEKGKDVELRCDPISGHTALYWYRQSLGQGLEFLIYFQGNSAPDKSGLPSDRFSAERTGGSVSTLTIQRTQQEDSAVYLCASIGGPYNEQFFGPGTRLTVL.

This chain links TRBV7-8 with TRBJ1-2; 7 nucleotides match TRBD1. J gave up 6 bases and V 1 base, and 2 bases lay outside the gene matches. This CDR3 has 13 amino acids. Germline CDR1 SGHVS, CDR2 FQNEAQ. CDR3 in DNA: TGTGCCAGCAGCTTAGGGCAGGGGGATGGCTACACCTTC. This translates into CASSLGQGDGYTF.

The DNA of the CDR3 is TGTGCCAGCAGCTTATCTTTGACAGGGTACTACGAGCAGTACTTC. Its translation is CASSLSLTGYYEQYF. The chain has TRBV7-2 and TRBJ2-7, with 7 bases lining up with TRBD1. The CDR3 totals 15 residues. The J segment lost 3 bases and the V segment lost 2 bases, leaving 7 bases of the junction unmatched. Germline lookup yields CDR1 SGHTA and CDR2 FQGNSA.

V gene TRBV7-9 combines with J gene TRBJ2-4; a possible D gene is TRBD1 (6 bases). The CDR3 runs 14 residues. V was pared by 5 bases and J by 9 bases, with 17 bases between. Germline CDR1 is SEHNR and CDR2 is FQNEAQ (reference sequence). This CDR3 reads CASSLYRVGGIQYF. For the CDR3, the DNA is TGTGCCAGCAGCCTGTACAGGGTTGGAGGCATTCAGTACTTC.

The gene calls are TRBV29-1 and TRBJ2-1, with TRBD1 identical over 10 bases. Germline V gene data show CDR1 as SQVTM and CDR2 as ANQGSEA. The CDR3 spans 14 residues. V shed 4 bases, J shed 8 bases, and the junction held 8 bases outside the gene matches. CDR3 DNA sequence: TGCAGCGTTGCACGTGGGGACAGGGGATATGAGCAGTTCTTC. The encoded protein is CSVARGDRGYEQFF.

This clone was seen only once. The chain combines TRBV5-4 with TRBJ1-5; the D is unclear. The germline CDR1 and CDR2 sequences are SGHNT and YYREEE (reference sequence). V was clipped by 1 base and J by 6 bases, with 5 bases between them. The CDR3 has 12 residues. The CDR3 bases are TGTGCCAGCAGCTTGCTCGGTCAGCCCCAGCATTTT. Its protein is CASSLLGQPQHF. Together with reference TRBV5-4 and TRBJ1-5, the CDR3 gives the full variable domain: ETGVTQSPTHLIKTRGQQVTLRCSSQSGHNTVSWYQQALGQGPQFIFQYYREEENGRGNFPPRFSGLQFPNYSSELNVNALELDDSALYLCASSLLGQPQHFGDGTRLSIL.

This sequence joins TRBV6-5 and TRBJ1-2; 7 bases line up with TRBD1. The CDR3 has 14 residues. CDR1 and CDR2 from the germline V gene are MNHEY and SVGAGI. Germline trimming cut 6 bases from V and 5 bases from J; bases unmatched to any gene: 9. CDR3 in amino acids: CASSPDRLIYGYTF. Here the CDR3 DNA reads TGTGCCAGCAGCCCGGACAGGCTGATATATGGCTACACCTTC.

This clone was seen only a few times. This chain uses TRBV18 with TRBJ2-3, with 8 bases aligning to TRBD2. CDR1 and CDR2 (germline): KGHSH, LQKENI. V was clipped by 1 base and J by 0 bases; unmatched bases: 6. The CDR3 sequence is 17 residues long. This CDR3 is CASSPQSGGVSTDTQYF. The CDR3 DNA reads as TGTGCCAGCTCACCACAGAGCGGGGGAGTGAGCACAGATACGCAGTATTTT.

This chain links TRBV6-5 with TRBJ1-5, with D hard to call. V was trimmed by 0 bases and J by 2 bases, leaving 8 bases between them. The length of the CDR3 is 15 residues. CDR1 is MNHEY, CDR2 SVGAGI, per germline. CDR3 bases: TGTGCCAGCAGTTACTCAGCGACTGGCAATCAGCCCCAGCATTTT. It yields the protein CASSYSATGNQPQHF.

V gene TRBV19 combines with J gene TRBJ2-1; D gene ambiguous. Deletions cut 5 bases from V and 4 bases from J, with 6 bases between. The germline CDR1 and CDR2 sequences are LNHDA and SQIVND (reference sequence). This CDR3 is 12 amino acids long. This chain's CDR3 is CASSFQYNEQFF. The CDR3 nucleotides read TGTGCCAGTAGTTTCCAGTACAATGAGCAGTTCTTC.

The chain is built from TRBV29-1 and TRBJ1-2; TRBD1 might be the D (5 bases). The germline V gene encodes CDR1 SQVTM and CDR2 ANQGSEA. Trimming removed 3 bases from V and 4 bases from J, with 15 bases in between. The length of the CDR3 is 14 residues. CDR3 DNA: TGCAGCGTTGATTCTTGGGACGGGAGCTATGGCTACACCTTC. It specifies CSVDSWDGSYGYTF. The whole variable domain, remainder taken from reference TRBV29-1 and TRBJ1-2, is SAVISQKPSRDICQRGTSLTIQCQVDSQVTMMFWYRQQPGQSLTLIATANQGSEATYESGFVIDKFPISRPNLTFSTLTVSNMSPEDSSIYLCSVDSWDGSYGYTFGSGTRLTVV.

The CDR3: CASSQLLSNSATNEKLFF. Here the CDR3 DNA reads TGCGCCAGCAGCCAACTCCTCAGTAATTCTGCAACTAATGAAAAACTGTTTTTT. The rearrangement links TRBV4-1 to TRBJ1-4; D remains unclear. This CDR3 has 18 amino acids. The V end was cut by 2 bases, the J end by 0 bases, with 16 bases between. Germline V lookup: CDR1 MGHRA, CDR2 YSYEKL.

In its sample, this clone was seen a few times. The chain links TRBV2 to TRBJ1-6; 10 nucleotides match TRBD1. Germline CDR1 and CDR2: SNHLY and FYNNEI. The ends lost 6 bases at V and 10 bases at J; junction bases unmatched: 6. This CDR3 has 14 residues. CDR3 nucleotides: TGTGCCAGCAGCCGGGACAGGGGAGGATCACCCCTCCACTTT. Its protein product is CASSRDRGGSPLHF.

This clone was seen just once. The gene calls are TRBV19 and TRBJ2-2, with D tentatively TRBD1 (6 bases). From germline, CDR1 is LNHDA and CDR2 SQIVND (reference sequence). Trimming took off 7 bases at V and 1 base at J, with 10 bases between the two ends. This CDR3 has 14 residues. The CDR3 coding sequence is TGTGCCAGTAAAACACAGGGGAACACCGGGGAGCTGTTTTTT. Its translation is CASKTQGNTGELFF.

The CDR3 region is CAWSGQRKLFF. The CDR3 nucleotides read TGTGCCTGGAGTGGACAAAGGAAACTGTTTTTT. V is TRBV30 and J is TRBJ1-4; no clear D gene. V was clipped by 1 base and J by 11 bases, with 8 bases between them. The germline gives CDR1 GTSNPN, CDR2 SVGIG (reference sequence). The CDR3 loop spans 11 amino acids.

The chain combines TRBV7-9 with TRBJ2-3, with 8 bases that match TRBD1. There are 17 residues in the CDR3. Germline-derived CDR1 and CDR2 are SEHNR and FQNEAQ (reference sequence). Trimming cost V 5 bases and J 5 bases; bases outside gene matches: 15. The CDR3 reads CASSQKDRAPVGDTQYF. As DNA, the CDR3 is TGTGCCAGCAGCCAGAAGGACAGGGCCCCAGTGGGAGATACGCAGTATTTT.

V is TRBV12-3 or TRBV12-4 and J is TRBJ1-1; D uncertain. The CDR3 has 13 residues. Deletions cut 6 bases from V and 0 bases from J, with 8 bases between. CDR3 nucleotide sequence: TGTGCCAGCAGACTCCTATTGAACACTGAAGCTTTCTTT. It codes for CASRLLLNTEAFF.

The genes are TRBV30 and TRBJ1-2; 10 positions match TRBD1. In germline, CDR1 is GTSNPN, CDR2 SVGIG (reference sequence). Unmatched junction bases numbered 7, after V lost 7 bases and J lost 5 bases. CDR3 size: 13 residues. This CDR3 reads CAFQGQGTYGYTF. The CDR3 DNA reads as TGTGCCTTCCAGGGACAGGGGACTTATGGCTACACCTTC.

The rearrangement uses TRBV7-2 and TRBJ1-1; D remains ambiguous. Germline V gene data show CDR1 as SGHTA and CDR2 as FQGNSA. Between the trimmed V and J ends, which lost 3 bases and 0 bases, there was a span of 5 bases. This CDR3 spans 13 amino acids. CDR3 protein: CASSLGMNTEAFF. As DNA, the CDR3 is TGTGCCAGCAGCTTGGGCATGAACACTGAAGCTTTCTTT.

The chain uses TRBV6-5 and TRBJ2-2, with 7 bases that match TRBD1. Germline assignment: CDR1 MNHEY and CDR2 SVGAGI. Unmatched junction bases numbered 3, after V lost 0 bases and J lost 5 bases. This CDR3 is built from 15 residues. CDR3 amino acids: CASSYSTQGTGELFF. The CDR3 DNA reads TGTGCCAGCAGTTACTCGACACAGGGGACCGGGGAGCTGTTTTTT.

This sequence joins TRBV4-1 and TRBJ2-3; D unclear. CDR3 length: 18 residues. The germline V and J ends were trimmed by 0 bases and 2 bases, with 18 bases remaining between them. Germline V lookup: CDR1 MGHRA, CDR2 YSYEKL. CDR3 sequence: CASSQEPPGNPFTDTQYF. DNA for the CDR3: TGCGCCAGCAGCCAAGAGCCTCCGGGTAATCCTTTCACAGATACGCAGTATTTT.

The chain uses TRBV12-5 and TRBJ2-2; 10 bases line up with TRBD1. Germline V CDR1 and CDR2: LGHNT, FRNRAP. V dropped 5 bases and J dropped 3; count of bases not matched to a gene: 9. The CDR3 is made up of 17 amino acids. The CDR3 sequence: CASGPSGTGVDTGELFF. For the CDR3, the DNA is TGTGCTAGTGGTCCTTCCGGGACAGGGGTGGACACCGGGGAGCTGTTTTTT.

This sequence joins TRBV18 and TRBJ1-1; 12 bases fit TRBD1. Trimming took 6 bases from V and 5 from J; bases not matched to a gene: 16. The CDR3 spans 18 residues. The germline CDR1 and CDR2 sequences are KGHSH and LQKENI. The CDR3 bases are TGTGCCAGCTCCCTCCTCCCCTCCGGGACAGGGGGCGGAACTGAAGCTTTCTTT. Amino acids: CASSLLPSGTGGGTEAFF.

The V gene is TRBV7-9, the J gene TRBJ1-1; no clear D. V lost 2 bases and J lost 3, with 10 bases in between. The V gene's germline CDR1 is SEHNR and CDR2 FQNEAQ (reference sequence). There are 14 residues in the CDR3. The CDR3 is CASSLTAYDTEAFF. CDR3 nucleotides: TGTGCCAGCAGCTTAACCGCGTATGACACTGAAGCTTTCTTT. The full variable domain, in which reference TRBV7-9 and TRBJ1-1 provide the parts outside the CDR3, is DTGVSQNPRHKITKRGQNVTFRCDPISEHNRLYWYRQTLGQGPEFLTYFQNEAQLEKSRLLSDRFSAERPKGSFSTLEIQRTEQGDSAMYLCASSLTAYDTEAFFGQGTRLTVV.

The chain carries TRBV18 and TRBJ1-5; 10 bases are a match to TRBD1. The CDR3 has 15 residues. The ends lost 5 bases at V and 7 bases at J; junction bases unmatched: 8. CDR1 KGHSH and CDR2 LQKENI come from the germline V gene. The CDR3 nucleotides read TGTGCCAGCTCAGCAGGGACAGGGGCGGAGCAGCCCCAGCATTTT. Translating it yields CASSAGTGAEQPQHF. Drawing the rest from reference TRBV18 and TRBJ1-5, the complete variable domain is NAGVMQNPRHLVRRRGQEARLRCSPMKGHSHVYWYRQLPEEGLKFMVYLQKENIIDESGMPKERFSAEFPKEGPSILRIQQVVRGDSAAYFCASSAGTGAEQPQHFGDGTRLSIL.

The chain recombines TRBV5-6 with TRBJ1-2; the D is unclear. The CDR3 extends over 16 amino acids. The ends were cut back, 1 base at V and 5 bases at J, with 18 bases in the middle. Germline values: CDR1 SGHDT, CDR2 YYEEEE. The CDR3 region is CASSLMQLEVNYGYTF. The CDR3 DNA is TGTGCCAGCAGCTTGATGCAACTGGAGGTTAATTATGGCTACACCTTC.

In DNA, the CDR3 is TGTGCCAGCAGCCAAGGAGGGCGGGGGTCGGGAGAGACCCAGTACTTC. Translation gives CASSQGGRGSGETQYF. The chain joins TRBV3-1 (or the pseudogene TRBV3-2) to TRBJ2-5; 7 nucleotides match TRBD2. The germline CDR1 and CDR2 sequences are LGHDT and YNNKEL (reference sequence). Trimming cost V 1 base and J 4 bases; bases outside gene matches: 9. CDR3 length: 16 amino acids.

The chain recombines TRBV7-9 with TRBJ2-5; D perhaps matches TRBD1 (6 bases). This CDR3 is 14 amino acids long. V lost 4 bases to trimming and J lost 1 base, with 10 bases between them. Germline assignment: CDR1 SEHNR and CDR2 FQNEAQ (reference sequence). The CDR3 region has the DNA TGTGCCAGCAGCTACGAGGGGGTCCAAGAGACCCAGTACTTC. Its protein is CASSYEGVQETQYF.

V gene TRBV9 combines with J gene TRBJ1-3; weak D call: TRBD1 (5 bases). Per germline, CDR1 SGDLS and CDR2 YYNGEE. The CDR3 loop spans 16 amino acids. The V and J ends lost 1 base and 1 base respectively, with 12 bases between them. The CDR3 DNA reads TGTGCCAGCAGCGTAAAGGCAGGGTGGTCTGGAAACACCATATATTTT. It is translated as CASSVKAGWSGNTIYF.

The V gene is TRBV3-1 (or the pseudogene TRBV3-2), the J gene TRBJ2-2; possible D gene TRBD2, 5 bases. The CDR3 consists of 16 residues. Germline CDR1 and CDR2: LGHDT and YNNKEL (reference sequence). Trimming took off 4 bases at V and 8 bases at J, with 20 bases between the two ends. This CDR3 reads CASSRLEGTSGGELFF. CDR3 nucleotides: TGTGCCAGCAGCCGCCTTGAGGGAACTAGTGGGGGGGAGCTGTTTTTT.